This passage covers 12 T cell receptor beta chains from one sample sequenced in a study of shared clonotypes between healthy human individuals. Naivety among CD8 cells was defined by CD45RO negativity and positive CCR7 selection, thereby excluding terminally differentiated effector memory CD45RA+ cells. Measured with immunoSEQ multiplex PCR; TCRdb has only the in-frame clones, and not every one. The repertoire holds about 2.1 million clones, with 85% to 95% as singletons. The sequenced sample consisted of naive CD8+ T cells from PBMCs. All receptors come from a man aged 18 to 30 in good health. Some clones in this sample may be carry-over from other donors' samples.

The rearrangement links TRBV19 to TRBJ2-1; 7 bases are a match to TRBD2. The germline V gene has CDR1 LNHDA and CDR2 SQIVND (reference sequence). The CDR3 sequence is 16 residues long. V lost 3 bases, J lost 3 bases, and 8 bases stayed unmatched. As DNA, the CDR3 is TGTGCCAGTAGTATTGGTCCTAGCGGTGACTACAATGAGCAGTTCTTC. As protein: CASSIGPSGDYNEQFF.

This chain connects TRBV28 to TRBJ2-7; D gene uncertain. V lost 4 bases, J lost 6 bases, and 7 bases lay in between. This CDR3 contains 11 residues. Germline V gene data show CDR1 as MDHEN and CDR2 as SYDVKM. CDR3 in amino acids: CASSYGGEQYF. CDR3 bases: TGTGCCAGCAGTTACGGCGGCGAGCAGTACTTC. Full variable domain (outside the CDR3, taken from reference TRBV28 and TRBJ2-7): DVKVTQSSRYLVKRTGEKVFLECVQDMDHENMFWYRQDPGLGLRLIYFSYDVKMKEKGDIPEGYSVSREKKERFSLILESASTNQTSMYLCASSYGGEQYFGPGTRLTVT.

V usage is TRBV7-9 and J usage is TRBJ1-4; possibly TRBD1 for D (5 bases). The CDR3 totals 13 residues. Germline loops: CDR1 SEHNR, CDR2 FQNEAQ (reference sequence). Trimming pared 2 bases from V and 11 bases from J, leaving 12 bases between. This chain's CDR3 is CASSLPSGQKLFF. In nucleotides, the CDR3 is TGTGCCAGCAGCTTACCGTCAGGGCAGAAACTGTTTTTT.

The V call is TRBV7-3, the J call TRBJ2-1, with 11 bases fitting TRBD1. CDR3 size: 16 residues. After removal of 2 bases from V and 2 bases from J, the junction contained 2 bases not matched to a gene. Germline V gene data show CDR1 as SGHTA and CDR2 as FQGTGA. CDR3 in DNA: TGTGCCAGCAGCTTACCGGGACAGGGGGCCTACAATGAGCAGTTCTTC. It codes for CASSLPGQGAYNEQFF.

This chain uses TRBV10-3 with TRBJ2-4, with TRBD2 matching over 7 bases. The CDR3 consists of 13 residues. The germline CDR1 and CDR2 sequences are ENHRY and SYGVKD. Trimming at V came to 6 bases and at J to 9 bases, leaving 8 bases not matched to a gene. The CDR3 nucleotides read TGTGCCATCAGGCCCCAATGGGGGGGCATTCAGTACTTC. It codes for CAIRPQWGGIQYF.

The chain couples TRBV27 to TRBJ2-3; D unresolved. Trimming removed 8 bases at V and 6 bases at J, with 6 bases between. Germline CDR1 MNHEY, CDR2 SMNVEV (reference sequence). The length of the CDR3 is 10 residues. The CDR3 spells CASGDDTQYF. CDR3 bases: TGTGCCAGCGGGGATGATACGCAGTATTTT.

Details on this clone: This sample includes further DNA sequences coding for the same CDR3. This chain joins TRBV7-8 and TRBJ1-1; D gene ambiguous. V was shortened by 1 base and J by 1 base, with 7 bases between the two germline ends. Germline assignment: CDR1 SGHVS and CDR2 FQNEAQ. This CDR3 is built from 14 residues. In nucleotides, the CDR3 is TGTGCCAGCAGCTTAGTCGGGAGGAACACTGAAGCTTTCTTT. This sequence encodes CASSLVGRNTEAFF.

This clone was counted a single time. This sequence joins TRBV15 and TRBJ2-1, with D perhaps TRBD2 (6 bases). Trimming stripped 2 bases from V and 7 bases from J, with 15 bases between. The CDR3 totals 15 residues. Germline values: CDR1 LNHNV, CDR2 YYDKDF (reference sequence). CDR3 amino acids: CATSRIGEGRNEQFF. The DNA of the CDR3 is TGTGCCACCAGCAGAATTGGCGAGGGGAGGAATGAGCAGTTCTTC.

The chain uses TRBV2 and TRBJ2-5; TRBD1 might be the D (6 bases). Germline loops: CDR1 SNHLY, CDR2 FYNNEI. The CDR3 runs 13 residues. Trimming pared 8 bases from V and 0 bases from J, leaving 10 bases between. For the CDR3, the DNA is TGTGCCAGCGGAACAGGGAACCAAGAGACCCAGTACTTC. Translated, it gives CASGTGNQETQYF.

This chain uses TRBV7-8 with TRBJ2-7; tentatively, D is TRBD1 (6 bases). V lost 4 bases, J lost 2 bases, and 12 bases lay in between. The germline gives CDR1 SGHVS, CDR2 FQNEAQ. The CDR3 consists of 14 residues. Written as DNA, the CDR3 is TGTGCCAGCAGCTGGGAGACAGGACCCTACGAGCAGTACTTC. Protein: CASSWETGPYEQYF.

The chain uses TRBV4-3 and TRBJ2-7, with D perhaps given as TRBD1 or TRBD2 (6 bases each). Per germline, CDR1 LGHNA and CDR2 YSLEER. This CDR3 is 16 amino acids long. Trimming removed 0 bases from V and 3 bases from J, with 15 bases in between. CDR3 coding DNA: TGCGCCAGCAGCCAAGAAAGGGGGGCTGAGTTCTACGAGCAGTACTTC. This codes for CASSQERGAEFYEQYF.

This sequence joins TRBV7-2 and TRBJ2-2, with 9 bases lining up with TRBD1. Trimming at V came to 3 bases and at J to 5 bases, leaving 1 base not matched to a gene. Germline V lookup: CDR1 SGHTA, CDR2 FQGNSA. The CDR3 totals 14 residues. CDR3 protein: CASSFGTGTGELFF. The DNA of the CDR3 is TGTGCCAGCAGCTTCGGGACAGGGACCGGGGAGCTGTTTTTT.